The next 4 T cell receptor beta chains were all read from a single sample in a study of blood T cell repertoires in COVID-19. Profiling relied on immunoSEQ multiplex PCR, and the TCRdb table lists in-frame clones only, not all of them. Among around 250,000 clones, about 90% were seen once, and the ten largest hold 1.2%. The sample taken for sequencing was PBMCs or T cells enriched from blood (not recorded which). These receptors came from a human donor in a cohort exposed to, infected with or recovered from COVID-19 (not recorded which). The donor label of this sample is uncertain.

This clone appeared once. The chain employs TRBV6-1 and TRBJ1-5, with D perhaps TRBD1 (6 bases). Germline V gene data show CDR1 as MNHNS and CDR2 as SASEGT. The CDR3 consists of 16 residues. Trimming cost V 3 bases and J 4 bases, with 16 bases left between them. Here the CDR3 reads CASSEDAGEHNQPQHF. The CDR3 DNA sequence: TGTGCCAGCAGTGAGGATGCAGGGGAGCATAATCAGCCCCAGCATTTT.

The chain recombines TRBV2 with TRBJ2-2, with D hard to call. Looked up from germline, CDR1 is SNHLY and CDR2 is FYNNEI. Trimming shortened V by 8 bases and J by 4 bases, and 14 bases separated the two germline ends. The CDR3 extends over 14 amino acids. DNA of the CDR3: TGTGCCAGCGCACTCGAACTATTCACCGGGGAGCTGTTTTTT. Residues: CASALELFTGELFF.

CDR3 residues: CASSPIRVNTEAFF. The CDR3 DNA reads as TGCGCCAGCAGTCCCATCAGGGTGAACACTGAAGCTTTCTTT. The gene calls are TRBV5-1 and TRBJ1-1; TRBD1 might be the D (5 bases). The CDR3 sequence is 14 residues long. V was cut by 5 bases and J by 0 bases, with 11 bases left in between. CDR1 SGHRS and CDR2 YFSETQ come from the germline V gene.

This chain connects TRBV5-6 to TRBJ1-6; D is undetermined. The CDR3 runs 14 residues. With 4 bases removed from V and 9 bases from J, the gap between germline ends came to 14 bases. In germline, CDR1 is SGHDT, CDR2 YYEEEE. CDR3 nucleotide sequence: TGTGCCAGCAGCACCTTGTCAGAAAGTTCACCCCTCCACTTT. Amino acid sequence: CASSTLSESSPLHF.